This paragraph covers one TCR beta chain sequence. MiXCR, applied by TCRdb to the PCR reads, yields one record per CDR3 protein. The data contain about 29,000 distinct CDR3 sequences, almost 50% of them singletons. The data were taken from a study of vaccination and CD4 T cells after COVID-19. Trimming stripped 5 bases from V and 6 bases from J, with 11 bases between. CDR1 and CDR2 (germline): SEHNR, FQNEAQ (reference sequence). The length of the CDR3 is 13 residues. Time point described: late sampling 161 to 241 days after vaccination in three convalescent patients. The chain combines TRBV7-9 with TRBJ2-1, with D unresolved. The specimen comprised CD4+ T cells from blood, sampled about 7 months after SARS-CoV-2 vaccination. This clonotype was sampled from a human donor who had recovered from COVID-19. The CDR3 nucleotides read TGTGCCAGCAGCCCCAAGCCCCGCAATGAGCAGTTCTTC. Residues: CASSPKPRNEQFF.